This is a list of T cell receptor beta chains from one sample in a study of response to subunit inactivated influenza vaccine. TCRdb used MiXCR to reprocess the RT-PCR reads, holding one entry per CDR3 protein. This sample has roughly 170,000 distinct CDR3 sequences, with around 8.8% found just once. The specimen was non-naive T cells sorted from PBMCs, collected on the day of vaccination. The origin of the receptors is a man between 45 and 60 years old who received an inactivated influenza vaccine. Both conserved end residues are part of each CDR3.

V gene	J gene	CDR3 protein
TRBV6-1	TRBJ1-1	CASSGGTGGWMNTEAFF
TRBV28	TRBJ2-1	CAILQTGTYNEQFF
TRBV4-1	TRBJ2-3	CASSRDRYTDTQYF
TRBV10-3	TRBJ2-2	CAISVDLNTGELFF
TRBV2	TRBJ2-1	CASSEGLRNEQFF
TRBV2	TRBJ2-5	CASSPFGEETQYF
TRBV2	TRBJ1-4	CASSGQGAVATNEKLFF
TRBV12-3/TRBV12-4	TRBJ1-5	CASSFVGVGQPQHF
TRBV12-1	TRBJ2-2	CARGRWRGTGELFF
TRBV6-1	TRBJ2-7	CATKAGTGIYEQYF
TRBV7-2	TRBJ2-7	CASSLVSGGASEQYF
TRBV6-1	TRBJ2-7	CASSEEGQGRREQYF
TRBV3-1	TRBJ2-3	CASSQDLQRPTDTQYF
TRBV28	TRBJ2-5	CASRTSGKETQYF
TRBV20-1	TRBJ1-1	CSARLNLNTEAFF
TRBV20-1	TRBJ2-7	CSARPGGGFSSEQYF
TRBV28	TRBJ1-6	CASSRPGPGLSLPVSPLHF
TRBV5-1	TRBJ2-3	CASSRDSNTDTQYF
TRBV5-6	TRBJ2-3	CASSPELNADTQYF
TRBV9	TRBJ1-2	CASRGEGAGNYGYTF
TRBV7-2	TRBJ2-5	CASSLETSGGLGTQYF
TRBV7-9	TRBJ1-6	CASSRPTGRDSPLHF
TRBV5-1	TRBJ1-5	CASSRDIAQPQHF
TRBV7-8	TRBJ2-3	CASSYPGTGADTQYF
TRBV12-3/TRBV12-4	TRBJ1-5	CASTLGTGVQPQHF
TRBV4-3	TRBJ2-2	CASSQDRIRREEDTGELFF
TRBV20-1	TRBJ2-7	CSEGALVMGEQYF
TRBV7-2	TRBJ2-2	CASGGAGAGELFF
TRBV5-5	TRBJ1-1	CASSRTSSTEAFF
TRBV5-1	TRBJ2-7	CASSAAGQGLDEQYF
TRBV10-3	TRBJ1-3	CAIKGAGVRNTIYF
TRBV7-2	TRBJ2-7	CASRGLGSSYEQYF
TRBV18	TRBJ2-2	CASSPKSHLDELFF
TRBV28	TRBJ2-1	CASSSLAGAYNEQFF
TRBV6-5	TRBJ1-2	CASSFSTPRGGYTF
TRBV6-1	TRBJ2-7	CASRAGSAGEQYF
TRBV24-1	TRBJ1-5	CATSDPRVGGLHF
TRBV29-1	TRBJ2-5	CSAGERGYYGETQYF
TRBV7-8	TRBJ2-3	CASSLMNGLTDTQYF
TRBV2	TRBJ2-5	CASGKQGRETQYF
TRBV19	TRBJ2-6	CASSTLTASGANVLTF
TRBV20-1	TRBJ2-3	CSARDPAGGHTDTQYF
TRBV6-1	TRBJ2-5	CASSEAPIGGEETQYF
TRBV7-8	TRBJ1-1	CASSLAWSTNTEAFF
TRBV10-3	TRBJ2-1	CAISRDRGYEQFF
TRBV5-1	TRBJ2-5	CASSLGGPETQYF
TRBV20-1	TRBJ1-5	CSASTGRQPQHF